This paragraph covers one T cell receptor (beta chain) sequence. This clonotype was detected many times. No cognate antigen has been identified for it. No clone much larger than this one lies a single base away; base qualities are absent. The germline V end is reduced by 2 bases and the J end by 5 bases; junction bases left unmatched: 10. The CDR1 and CDR2 encoded by the germline V gene (reference sequence) are LNHDA and SQIVND. From cysteine to phenylalanine, the CDR3 is 16 amino acids long. Just the 48-base CDR3 DNA is kept, in frame starting at base 1. This specimen belongs to a study of CD8+CD57+ T cells in acquired aplastic anemia listed by TCRdb under 2018. Background for the entire study: A mean of about 3.2 ug of DNA, ranging from roughly 0.18 to 30 ug, was extracted from sorted CD4+ and CD8+ cells. CD8+CD57+ expansion was defined as a frequency above the mean frequency observed in healthy subjects.

The patients picked for sequencing were ones in whom flow cytometry had shown an expansion of CD8+CD57+ cells. All patients had severe acquired aplastic anemia diagnosed by International Study of Aplastic Anemia and Agranulocytosis and Camitta criteria. At the time blood was sampled, none of the patients had received any therapy. In the study, sorted CD4+ and CD8+ blood T cells from patients with severe aplastic anemia and from healthy subjects underwent deep sequencing of TCR repertoires. Patients were enrolled in the USA under clinicaltrials.gov protocols 00001620, 01623167, 00001397, 00071045, 00081523 and 00961064. Ficoll-Paque density gradient centrifugation was used to isolate peripheral blood mononuclear cells. Before DNA extraction, CD4+ and CD8+ T cells were sorted with FACS or magnetic beads. Profiling of TCR beta VDJ combinations and CDR3 sequences used genomic DNA as the template. An Illumina HiSeq 2000 was the platform used for TCR repertoire sequencing. On the authors' methods: TRBV/TRBJ rearrangement plots, CDR3 size and DJ length profiles, and Simpson's diversity index were used to evaluate the repertoires. The most abundant DNA sequence in the deep sequencing data was defined as the immunodominant clone. CDR3 amino acid sequences were checked for sharing between subjects and were compared against published repertoires and the VDJdb database. Using fastp trimming at Q25 and MiXCR clonotype assembly, TCRdb reanalyzed the public sequencing data and kept in-frame beta chains. Identical CDR3 protein sequences are pooled into one entry, listed with their most common genes and DNA. Here the V and J calls rest on TCRdb's processing, not on the authors' analysis. This sample gives 150,000 to 200,000 distinct CDR3 sequences in total; around 60% of them show up just once. The biggest ten clones account for about 39% of the sample.

General conclusions and limits of the study: Patients and healthy controls showed no significant difference in CD8+ Simpson's diversity (P=0.060). Around 28 CD8+ CDR3 sequences were found to be shared between patients and controls, but these sequences appeared to be highly expressed in patients and within the immunodominant clones of the patients.

The TCR originated in a human donor with aplastic anemia. The sequence joins TRBV19 to TRBJ2-7, and 9 bases in between align with TRBD2. Sequencing was performed on sorted CD4+, CD8+, or CD8+CD57+ T cells (not recorded which) from PBMCs. CDR3 reads: CASSIYRLAGWDEQYF. The DNA sequence is given as TGTGCCAGTAGTATATATAGGCTAGCGGGGTGGGACGAGCAGTACTTC.